The sequence of this TCR beta chain was determined in a study of blood T cell repertoires in COVID-19. Some clones are missing from TCRdb's copy, which holds only in-frame ones; the method was immunoSEQ multiplex PCR. The sample carries roughly 130,000 clones, 86% recorded once. This CDR3 has 18 residues. Looked up from germline, CDR1 is SGHRS and CDR2 is YFSETQ. V was clipped by 3 bases and J by 0 bases; unmatched bases: 12. The sequencing sample was made of peripheral blood. This clonotype originated in a middle-aged man with acute or convalescent COVID-19. J is TRBJ2-7 and V is TRBV5-1, with TRBD2 matching over 10 bases. CDR3 sequence reads: CASSYLGPSGGLSYEQYF. The CDR3, as DNA: TGCGCCAGCAGCTACCTCGGCCCTAGCGGGGGCCTCTCCTACGAGCAGTACTTC.